Below, 20 T cell receptor beta chains from the same sample are listed, as sequenced in a study of shared clonotypes between healthy human individuals (dated by TCRdb to 2018 to 2020). The library was prepared using the immunoSEQ multiplex PCR assay. TCRdb re-hosts the immuneACCESS table, in-frame sequences only. Its copies lack some clones; in the studies checked, an unresolved V gene accounts for under half of them, and the cause for the rest is not known. The sample table holds more than 2 million clones, of which approximately 94% were seen once. The top ten clones comprise 1.1% of the sample. CD8 naive samples consisted of CD45RO-negative cells that were positively selected for CCR7, yielding a CD45RA+CCR7+ population without TemRA cells. Sequencing was performed on naive CD8+ T cells sorted from blood. Interpreted using the paper, the cell subset or site label stands for: CD45RA+CCR7+. These receptors originate from a man aged 18 to 29 in good health.

This clone was found once. The chain carries TRBV28 and TRBJ1-5, with D perhaps matching TRBD1 (5 bases). Germline CDR1 and CDR2: MDHEN and SYDVKM. The germline V and J ends were trimmed by 5 bases and 6 bases, with 17 bases remaining between them. The CDR3 spans 15 residues. The CDR3, as DNA: TGTGCCAGCAGTGTTGGGGTAGGGGAGCCTCAGCCCCAGCATTTT. Its protein product is CASSVGVGEPQPQHF.

V is TRBV5-5 and J is TRBJ1-6; D is unresolved. In germline, CDR1 is SGHKS, CDR2 YYEKEE (reference sequence). Trimming shortened V by 4 bases and J by 7 bases, and 21 bases separated the two germline ends. The CDR3 spans 17 residues. The CDR3 region is CASSTDTFQASNSPLHF. In DNA, the CDR3 is TGTGCCAGCAGCACGGATACTTTCCAGGCCTCGAATTCACCCCTCCACTTT.

The chain carries TRBV5-8 and TRBJ2-7, with 8 bases that match TRBD1. The J segment lost 5 bases and the V segment lost 0 bases, leaving 10 bases of the junction unmatched. The CDR3 extends over 16 amino acids. The germline V gene has CDR1 SGHTS and CDR2 YDEGEE. The CDR3 coding sequence is TGTGCCAGCAGCTTGGCCGTTAGGCAGGGGGCCCACGAGCAGTACTTC. It yields the protein CASSLAVRQGAHEQYF.

V and J are TRBV28 and TRBJ2-5, with D maybe TRBD1 (6 bases). Germline lookup yields CDR1 MDHEN and CDR2 SYDVKM. V lost 2 bases, J lost 1 base, and 20 bases lay in between. This CDR3 spans 18 amino acids. The CDR3 protein is CASSLPRDTVSLQETQYF. CDR3 DNA: TGTGCCAGCAGTTTACCCCGGGACACGGTTTCCCTCCAAGAGACCCAGTACTTC.

The V call is TRBV6-5, the J call TRBJ2-3; either TRBD1 or TRBD2 may supply D (5 bases each). This CDR3 comprises 15 residues. Per the germline V gene, CDR1 is MNHEY and CDR2 is SVGAGI. V lost 6 bases and J lost 0, with 13 bases in between. The CDR3 nucleotides are TGTGCCAGCAGATACGGGACGGCTAGCACAGATACGCAGTATTTT. Translating gives CASRYGTASTDTQYF.

V is TRBV18 and J is TRBJ1-5; TRBD1 matches 9 bases. The V and J ends lost 3 bases and 5 bases, in that order; junction bases with no gene match: 5. CDR1 and CDR2 (germline): KGHSH, LQKENI. The length of the CDR3 is 15 residues. CDR3: CASSPDRGNDQPQHF. The CDR3 DNA follows: TGTGCCAGCTCACCGGACAGGGGAAACGATCAGCCCCAGCATTTT.

The chain recombines TRBV11-1 with TRBJ2-7; 10 positions match TRBD1. Germline CDR1 SGHAT, CDR2 FQDESV (reference sequence). Unmatched junction bases numbered 8, after V lost 5 bases and J lost 4 bases. The CDR3 totals 15 residues. DNA of the CDR3: TGTGCCAGCAGCACACGGACAGGGGGTTATTACGAGCAGTACTTC. Translated, it gives CASSTRTGGYYEQYF. Combining the CDR3 with reference TRBV11-1 and TRBJ2-7 gives the whole variable domain EAEVAQSPRYKITEKSQAVAFWCDPISGHATLYWYRQILGQGPELLVQFQDESVVDDSQLPKDRFSAERLKGVDSTLKIQPAELGDSAMYLCASSTRTGGYYEQYFGPGTRLTVT.

The chain combines TRBV27 with TRBJ2-7, with 8 bases lining up with TRBD2. The ends lost 0 bases at V and 3 bases at J; junction bases unmatched: 7. CDR1 and CDR2 (germline): MNHEY, SMNVEV (reference sequence). This CDR3 has 16 amino acids. This chain's CDR3 is CASSLSAGVSLYEQYF. DNA of the CDR3: TGTGCCAGCAGTTTATCAGCGGGAGTTTCCCTCTACGAGCAGTACTTC.

The gene calls are TRBV7-9 and TRBJ2-1; D uncertain. The germline V and J ends were trimmed by 4 bases and 7 bases, with 5 bases remaining between them. This CDR3 comprises 11 residues. CDR1 and CDR2 (germline): SEHNR, FQNEAQ (reference sequence). CDR3 sequence (DNA): TGTGCCAGCAGCTCTACGAATGAGCAGTTCTTC. Translation: CASSSTNEQFF. Drawing the rest from reference TRBV7-9 and TRBJ2-1, the complete variable domain is DTGVSQNPRHKITKRGQNVTFRCDPISEHNRLYWYRQTLGQGPEFLTYFQNEAQLEKSRLLSDRFSAERPKGSFSTLEIQRTEQGDSAMYLCASSSTNEQFFGPGTRLTVL.

As regards this clone: This same CDR3 is encoded by further DNA sequences in the sample. V gene TRBV5-4 combines with J gene TRBJ2-5; TRBD2 agrees at 14 bases. Unmatched junction bases numbered 4, after V lost 4 bases and J lost 5 bases. The CDR3 covers 15 residues. CDR1 and CDR2 (germline): SGHNT, YYREEE (reference sequence). The CDR3 sequence is CASSPGLAGGETQYF. The CDR3 DNA sequence: TGTGCCAGCAGCCCAGGACTAGCGGGGGGTGAGACCCAGTACTTC. The full variable domain, in which reference TRBV5-4 and TRBJ2-5 provide the parts outside the CDR3, is ETGVTQSPTHLIKTRGQQVTLRCSSQSGHNTVSWYQQALGQGPQFIFQYYREEENGRGNFPPRFSGLQFPNYSSELNVNALELDDSALYLCASSPGLAGGETQYFGPGTRLLVL.

The chain links TRBV10-3 to TRBJ1-5; D unclear. The CDR3 extends over 14 amino acids. Germline CDR1 ENHRY, CDR2 SYGVKD. Trimming left V 3 bases short and J 7 bases short, with 13 bases between. The CDR3 DNA sequence: TGTGCCATCAGTGAAGAGGGCGCAAGGCAGCCCCAGCATTTT. This translates into CAISEEGARQPQHF.

This clone was counted ten times or more. A read error may be the cause here, since a much bigger clone is one base away. The same CDR3 can be traced to other DNA sequences in this sample. The J gene is TRBJ1-1, the V gene TRBV13, with D uncertain. CDR1 and CDR2 (germline): PRHDT, FYEKMQ (reference sequence). The V gene lost 0 bases and the J gene lost 1 base, with 3 bases spanning the gap. CDR3 length: 13 amino acids. CDR3: CASSLGGNTEAFF. For the CDR3, the DNA is TGTGCCAGCAGCTTAGGGGGGAACACTGAAGCTTTCTTT. Filled out from reference TRBV13 and TRBJ1-1, the complete variable domain reads AAGVIQSPRHLIKEKRETATLKCYPIPRHDTVYWYQQGPGQDPQFLISFYEKMQSDKGSIPDRFSAQQFSDYHSELNMSSLELGDSALYFCASSLGGNTEAFFGQGTRLTVV.

This chain joins TRBV5-1 and TRBJ2-1, with a possible D match to TRBD1 (6 bases). This CDR3 region has 15 residues. The germline gives CDR1 SGHRS, CDR2 YFSETQ. V dropped 4 bases and J dropped 3 bases, with 14 bases sitting between them. Written as DNA, the CDR3 is TGCGCCAGCAGCAAGAACAGGGAAAGCTACAATGAGCAGTTCTTC. Amino acids: CASSKNRESYNEQFF.

The rearrangement joins TRBV13 to TRBJ2-1, with 8 bases identical to TRBD2. V was clipped by 1 base and J by 1 base; unmatched bases: 3. In germline, CDR1 is PRHDT, CDR2 FYEKMQ (reference sequence). CDR3 length: 16 amino acids. The CDR3 DNA follows: TGTGCCAGCAGCTTAGAGCGGGAGAGGTCCTACAATGAGCAGTTCTTC. This encodes CASSLERERSYNEQFF. The full variable domain, completed using reference TRBV13 and TRBJ2-1, is AAGVIQSPRHLIKEKRETATLKCYPIPRHDTVYWYQQGPGQDPQFLISFYEKMQSDKGSIPDRFSAQQFSDYHSELNMSSLELGDSALYFCASSLERERSYNEQFFGPGTRLTVL.

The chain links TRBV25-1 to TRBJ2-1, with 7 bases fitting TRBD1. Trimming took 7 bases from V and 10 from J; bases not matched to a gene: 16. The CDR3 is 15 amino acids. Germline V gene sequence: CDR1 MGHDK, CDR2 SYGVNS. Written as DNA, the CDR3 is TGTGCCAGCATCCCCGAAGGGGGCTACCCCCAGGAGCAGTTCTTC. It codes for CASIPEGGYPQEQFF.

The chain is built from TRBV5-6 and TRBJ2-7; 8 bases map to TRBD1. The V and J ends lost 0 bases and 6 bases, in that order; junction bases with no gene match: 8. Germline assignment: CDR1 SGHDT and CDR2 YYEEEE. The length of the CDR3 is 15 residues. In DNA, the CDR3 is TGTGCCAGCAGCTTGGCAGGGGGCGAAGCTTTCGAGCAGTACTTC. Translation: CASSLAGGEAFEQYF.

The chain couples TRBV10-3 to TRBJ2-1; TRBD2 matches at 7 bases. CDR1 and CDR2 from the germline V gene are ENHRY and SYGVKD. With 2 bases clipped from V and 13 bases from J, the junction kept 5 bases outside the gene matches. The CDR3 extends over 12 amino acids. Here the CDR3 DNA reads TGTGCCATCAGTGAGCCCAGCGGGGCTCAGTTCTTC. Protein product: CAISEPSGAQFF.

The CDR3 here is CASSSSLEQDSYEQYF. The CDR3 region has the DNA TGTGCCAGCAGTTCCTCGTTAGAACAGGACTCCTACGAGCAGTACTTC. The genes are TRBV6-5 and TRBJ2-7, with D tentatively TRBD1 (5 bases). The CDR3 is 16 residues long. Between the trimmed V and J ends, which lost 4 bases and 0 bases, there was a span of 16 bases. Germline loops: CDR1 MNHEY, CDR2 SVGAGI.

The genes are TRBV27 and TRBJ2-1, with D possibly TRBD2 on 6 matching bases. The CDR3 extends over 15 amino acids. V shed 3 bases and J shed 4 bases, with 13 bases lying between them. Looked up from germline, CDR1 is MNHEY and CDR2 is SMNVEV (reference sequence). The CDR3 nucleotides are TGTGCCAGCAGTTTCTCGGGGGATGGGTACAATGAGCAGTTCTTC. This sequence encodes CASSFSGDGYNEQFF.

In regard to this clone: A read error may be the cause here, since a much bigger clone is one base away. V usage is TRBV29-1 and J usage is TRBJ1-1; D uncertain. Germline V gene data show CDR1 as SQVTM and CDR2 as ANQGSEA. This CDR3 comprises 10 residues. This chain's CDR3 is CSVEYYEASF. The CDR3 DNA reads TGCAGCGTTGAATATTATGAAGCTTCCTTT.